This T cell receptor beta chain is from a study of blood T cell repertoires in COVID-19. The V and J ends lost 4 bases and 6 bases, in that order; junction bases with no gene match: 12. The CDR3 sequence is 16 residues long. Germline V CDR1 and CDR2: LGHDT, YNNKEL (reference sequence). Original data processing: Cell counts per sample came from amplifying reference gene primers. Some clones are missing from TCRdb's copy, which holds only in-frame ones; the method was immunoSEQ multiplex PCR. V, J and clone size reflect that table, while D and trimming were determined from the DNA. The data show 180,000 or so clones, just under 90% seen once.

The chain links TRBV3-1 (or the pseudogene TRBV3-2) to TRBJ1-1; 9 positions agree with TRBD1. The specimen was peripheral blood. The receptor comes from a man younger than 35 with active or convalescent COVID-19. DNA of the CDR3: TGTGCCAGCAGCCCGATCCTCGGGACAGGGACACCTGAAGCTTTCTTT. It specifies CASSPILGTGTPEAFF.